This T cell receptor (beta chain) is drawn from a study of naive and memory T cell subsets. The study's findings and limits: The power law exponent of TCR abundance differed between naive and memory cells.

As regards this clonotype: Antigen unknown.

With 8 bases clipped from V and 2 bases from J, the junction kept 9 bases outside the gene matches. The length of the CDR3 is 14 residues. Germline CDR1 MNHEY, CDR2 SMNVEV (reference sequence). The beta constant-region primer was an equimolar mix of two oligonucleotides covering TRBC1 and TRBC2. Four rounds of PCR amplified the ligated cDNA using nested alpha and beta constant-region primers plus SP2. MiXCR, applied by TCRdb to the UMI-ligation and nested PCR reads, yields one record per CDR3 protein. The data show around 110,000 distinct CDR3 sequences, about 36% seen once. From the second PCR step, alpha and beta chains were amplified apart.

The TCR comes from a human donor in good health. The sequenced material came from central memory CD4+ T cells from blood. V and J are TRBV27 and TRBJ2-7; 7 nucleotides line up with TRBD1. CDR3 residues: CASGKRGLPYEQYF. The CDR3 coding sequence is TGTGCCAGCGGCAAAAGGGGGCTACCCTACGAGCAGTACTTC.